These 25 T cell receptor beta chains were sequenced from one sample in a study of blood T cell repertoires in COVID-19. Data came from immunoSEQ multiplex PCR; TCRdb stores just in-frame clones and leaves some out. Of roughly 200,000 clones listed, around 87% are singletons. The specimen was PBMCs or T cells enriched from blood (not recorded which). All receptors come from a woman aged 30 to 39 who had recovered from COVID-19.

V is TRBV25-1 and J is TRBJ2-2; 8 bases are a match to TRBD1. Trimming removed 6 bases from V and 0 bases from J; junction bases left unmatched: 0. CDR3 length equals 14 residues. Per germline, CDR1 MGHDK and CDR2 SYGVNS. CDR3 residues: CASRDRANTGELFF. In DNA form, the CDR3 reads TGTGCCAGCAGGGACAGGGCGAACACCGGGGAGCTGTTTTTT.

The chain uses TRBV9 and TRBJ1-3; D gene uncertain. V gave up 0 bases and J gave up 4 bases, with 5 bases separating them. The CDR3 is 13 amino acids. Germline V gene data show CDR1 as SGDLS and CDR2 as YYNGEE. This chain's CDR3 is CASSVATGNTIYF. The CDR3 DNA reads TGTGCCAGCAGCGTAGCGACAGGAAACACCATATATTTT.

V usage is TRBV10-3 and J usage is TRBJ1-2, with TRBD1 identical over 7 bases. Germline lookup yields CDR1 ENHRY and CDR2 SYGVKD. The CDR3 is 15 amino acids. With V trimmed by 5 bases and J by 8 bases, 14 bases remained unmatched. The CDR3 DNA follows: TGTGCCATCAGTAAAGACAGGGCCTCTAAGGGGGGCTACACCTTC. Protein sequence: CAISKDRASKGGYTF.

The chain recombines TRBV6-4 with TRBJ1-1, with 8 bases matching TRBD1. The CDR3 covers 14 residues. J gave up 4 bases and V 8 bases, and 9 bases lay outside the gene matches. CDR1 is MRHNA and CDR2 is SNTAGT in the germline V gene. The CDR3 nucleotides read TGTGCCAGCCGACTTGAGACAGGGGCCACTGAAGCTTTCTTT. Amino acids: CASRLETGATEAFF.

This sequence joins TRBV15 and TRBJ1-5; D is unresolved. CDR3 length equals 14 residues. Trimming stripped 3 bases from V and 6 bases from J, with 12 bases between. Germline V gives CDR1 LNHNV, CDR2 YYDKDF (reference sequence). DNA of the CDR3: TGTGCCACCAGCAGTCTGAGGGCGGCTCAGCCCCAGCATTTT. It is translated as CATSSLRAAQPQHF.

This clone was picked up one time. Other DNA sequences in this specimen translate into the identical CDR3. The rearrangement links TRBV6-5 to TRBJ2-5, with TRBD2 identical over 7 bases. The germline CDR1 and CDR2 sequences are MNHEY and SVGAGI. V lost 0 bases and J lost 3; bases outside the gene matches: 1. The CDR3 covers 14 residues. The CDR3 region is CASSYSTSEETQYF. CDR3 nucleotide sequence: TGTGCCAGCAGTTACTCTACTAGCGAAGAGACCCAGTACTTC.

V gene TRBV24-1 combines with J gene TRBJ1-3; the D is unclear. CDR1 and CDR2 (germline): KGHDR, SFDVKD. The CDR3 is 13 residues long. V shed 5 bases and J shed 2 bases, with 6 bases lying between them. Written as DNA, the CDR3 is TGTGCCACCAGTGCCACAGCTGGAAACACCATATATTTT. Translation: CATSATAGNTIYF.

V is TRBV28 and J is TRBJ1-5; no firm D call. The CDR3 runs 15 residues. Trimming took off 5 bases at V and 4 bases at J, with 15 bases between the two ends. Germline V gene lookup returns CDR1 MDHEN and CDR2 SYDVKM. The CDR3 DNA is TGTGCCAGCAGTCCAACCCTTCCGGGAAATCAGCCCCAGCATTTT. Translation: CASSPTLPGNQPQHF.

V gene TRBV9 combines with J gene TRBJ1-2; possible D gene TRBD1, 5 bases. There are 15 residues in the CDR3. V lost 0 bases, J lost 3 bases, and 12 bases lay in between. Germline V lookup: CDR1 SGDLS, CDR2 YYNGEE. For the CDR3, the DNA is TGTGCCAGCAGCGTAGGTGTGGGGACTCACTATGGCTACACCTTC. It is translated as CASSVGVGTHYGYTF.

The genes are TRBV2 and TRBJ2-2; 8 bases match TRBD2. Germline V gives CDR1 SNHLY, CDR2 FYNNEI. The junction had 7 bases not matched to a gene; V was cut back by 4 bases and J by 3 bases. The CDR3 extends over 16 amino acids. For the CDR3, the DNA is TGTGCCAGCAGTGTGTCGGGGGGGCCGTACACCGGGGAGCTGTTTTTT. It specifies CASSVSGGPYTGELFF. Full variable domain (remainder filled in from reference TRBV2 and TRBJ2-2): EPEVTQTPSHQVTQMGQEVILRCVPISNHLYFYWYRQILGQKVEFLVSFYNNEISEKSEIFDDQFSVERPDGSNFTLKIRSTKLEDSAMYFCASSVSGGPYTGELFFGEGSRLTVL.

The CDR3 loop reads CASSYSGHYTF. The CDR3 region has the DNA TGTGCCAGCAGTTACTCGGGGCACTACACCTTC. The chain links TRBV6-6 to TRBJ1-2, with D possibly being TRBD1 (5 bases). The germline V and J ends were trimmed by 0 bases and 10 bases, with 6 bases remaining between them. The CDR3 spans 11 residues. Germline V lookup: CDR1 MNHNY, CDR2 SVGAGI (reference sequence).

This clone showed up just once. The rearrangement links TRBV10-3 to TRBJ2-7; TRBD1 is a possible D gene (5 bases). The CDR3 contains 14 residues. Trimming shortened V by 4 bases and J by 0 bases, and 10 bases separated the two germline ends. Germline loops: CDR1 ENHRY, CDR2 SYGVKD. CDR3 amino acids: CAISVSQGSYEQYF. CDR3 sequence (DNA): TGTGCCATCAGTGTGTCCCAGGGCTCCTACGAGCAGTACTTC.

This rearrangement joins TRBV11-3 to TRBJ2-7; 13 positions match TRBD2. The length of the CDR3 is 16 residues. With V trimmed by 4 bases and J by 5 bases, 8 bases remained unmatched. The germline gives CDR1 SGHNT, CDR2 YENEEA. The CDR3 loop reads CASSYRTSGSLDEQYF. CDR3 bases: TGTGCCAGCAGCTACCGGACTAGCGGGAGTCTCGACGAGCAGTACTTC.

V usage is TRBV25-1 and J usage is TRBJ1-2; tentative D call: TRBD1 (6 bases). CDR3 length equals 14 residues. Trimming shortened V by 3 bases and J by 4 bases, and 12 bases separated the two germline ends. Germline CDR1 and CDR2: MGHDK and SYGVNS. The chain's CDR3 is CASSDPGTSYGYTF. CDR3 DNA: TGTGCCAGCAGTGATCCCGGGACAAGCTATGGCTACACCTTC.

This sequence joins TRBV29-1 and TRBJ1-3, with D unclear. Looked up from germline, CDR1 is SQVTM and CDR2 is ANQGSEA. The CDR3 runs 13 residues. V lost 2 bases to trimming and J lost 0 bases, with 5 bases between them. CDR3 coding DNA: TGCAGCGTTGAATTCGTCTCTGGAAACACCATATATTTT. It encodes CSVEFVSGNTIYF.

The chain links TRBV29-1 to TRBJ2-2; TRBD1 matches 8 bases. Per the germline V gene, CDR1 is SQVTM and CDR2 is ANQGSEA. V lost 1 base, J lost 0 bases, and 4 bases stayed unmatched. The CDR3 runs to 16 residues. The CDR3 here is CSVEGDRTTNTGELFF. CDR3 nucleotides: TGCAGCGTTGAAGGGGACAGGACCACGAACACCGGGGAGCTGTTTTTT.

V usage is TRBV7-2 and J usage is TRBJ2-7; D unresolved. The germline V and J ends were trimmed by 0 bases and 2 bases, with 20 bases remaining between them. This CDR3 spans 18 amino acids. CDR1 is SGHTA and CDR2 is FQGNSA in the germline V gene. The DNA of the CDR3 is TGTGCCAGCAGCTTAGCCCCGTCCAGCAGCGTTATCACCTACGAGCAGTACTTC. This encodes CASSLAPSSSVITYEQYF.

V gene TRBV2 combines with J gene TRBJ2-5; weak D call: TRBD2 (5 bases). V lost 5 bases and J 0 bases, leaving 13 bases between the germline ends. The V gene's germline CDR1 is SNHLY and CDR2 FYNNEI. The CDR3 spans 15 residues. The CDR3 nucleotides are TGTGCCAGCAGTTCGAGGGCGCCTTACCAAGAGACCCAGTACTTC. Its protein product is CASSSRAPYQETQYF.

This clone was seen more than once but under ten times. For the CDR3, the DNA is TGTGCCAGCAGCCTACCCTCCTACGAGCAGTACTTC. Translating it yields CASSLPSYEQYF. This chain uses TRBV5-5 with TRBJ2-7; no firm D call. Germline V gene sequence: CDR1 SGHKS, CDR2 YYEKEE (reference sequence). This CDR3 has 12 amino acids. The V and J ends lost 4 bases and 0 bases respectively, with 5 bases between them.

The CDR3 is CASSVISYNEQFF. The CDR3 DNA reads TGTGCCAGCAGTGTAATCAGCTACAATGAGCAGTTCTTC. The chain is built from TRBV2 and TRBJ2-1, with D uncertain. The CDR3 covers 13 residues. Trimming removed 4 bases from V and 3 bases from J, with 7 bases in between. Germline values: CDR1 SNHLY, CDR2 FYNNEI. The variable domain in full, completed from reference TRBV2 and TRBJ2-1, reads EPEVTQTPSHQVTQMGQEVILRCVPISNHLYFYWYRQILGQKVEFLVSFYNNEISEKSEIFDDQFSVERPDGSNFTLKIRSTKLEDSAMYFCASSVISYNEQFFGPGTRLTVL.

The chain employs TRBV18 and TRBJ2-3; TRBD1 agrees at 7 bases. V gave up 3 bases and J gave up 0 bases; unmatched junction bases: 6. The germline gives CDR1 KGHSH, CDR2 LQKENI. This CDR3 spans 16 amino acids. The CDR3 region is CASSPDRVRSTDTQYF. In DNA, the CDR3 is TGTGCCAGCTCACCCGACAGGGTTCGGAGCACAGATACGCAGTATTTT.

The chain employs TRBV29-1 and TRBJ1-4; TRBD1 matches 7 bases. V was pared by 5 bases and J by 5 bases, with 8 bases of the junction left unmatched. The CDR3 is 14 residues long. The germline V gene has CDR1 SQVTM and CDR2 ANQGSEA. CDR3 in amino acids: CSVSRQGRNEKLFF. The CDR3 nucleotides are TGCAGCGTTTCCCGACAGGGCAGGAATGAAAAACTGTTTTTT. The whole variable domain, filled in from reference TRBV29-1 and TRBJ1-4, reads SAVISQKPSRDICQRGTSLTIQCQVDSQVTMMFWYRQQPGQSLTLIATANQGSEATYESGFVIDKFPISRPNLTFSTLTVSNMSPEDSSIYLCSVSRQGRNEKLFFGSGTQLSVL.

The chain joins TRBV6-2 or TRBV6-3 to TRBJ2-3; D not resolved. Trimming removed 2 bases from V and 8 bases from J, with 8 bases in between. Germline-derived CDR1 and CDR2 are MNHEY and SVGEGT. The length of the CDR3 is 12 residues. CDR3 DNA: TGTGCCAGCAGTTACCCAGTTGGTACGCAGTATTTT. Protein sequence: CASSYPVGTQYF.

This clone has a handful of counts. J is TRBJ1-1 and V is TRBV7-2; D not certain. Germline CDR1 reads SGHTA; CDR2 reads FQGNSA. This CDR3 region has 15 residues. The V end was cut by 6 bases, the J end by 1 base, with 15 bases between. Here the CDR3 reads CASRPTGSKNTEAFF. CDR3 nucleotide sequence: TGTGCCAGCAGGCCGACGGGAAGTAAGAACACTGAAGCTTTCTTT.

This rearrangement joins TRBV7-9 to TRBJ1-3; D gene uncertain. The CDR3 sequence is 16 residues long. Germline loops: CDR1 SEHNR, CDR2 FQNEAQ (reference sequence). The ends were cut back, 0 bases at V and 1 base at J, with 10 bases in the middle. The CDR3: CASSLALRTSGNTIYF. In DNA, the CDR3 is TGTGCCAGCAGCTTAGCGCTTAGGACTTCTGGAAACACCATATATTTT.